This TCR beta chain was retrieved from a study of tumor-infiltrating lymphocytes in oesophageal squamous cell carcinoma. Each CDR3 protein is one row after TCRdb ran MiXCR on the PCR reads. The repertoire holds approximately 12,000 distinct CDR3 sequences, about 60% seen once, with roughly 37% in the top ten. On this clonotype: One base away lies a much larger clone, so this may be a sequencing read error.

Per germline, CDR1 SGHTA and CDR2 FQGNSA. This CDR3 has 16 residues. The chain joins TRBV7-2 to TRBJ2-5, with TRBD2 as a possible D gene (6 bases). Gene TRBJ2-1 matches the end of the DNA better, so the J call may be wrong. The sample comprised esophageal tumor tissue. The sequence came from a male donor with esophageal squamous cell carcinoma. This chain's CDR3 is CASSLGRTNGYNEQFF. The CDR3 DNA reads TGTGCCAGCAGCTTAGGCAGGACTAACGGATACAATGAGCAGTTCTTC.